This T cell receptor (beta chain) was recovered during a study of coeliac disease. This clone was observed a handful of times. The CDR3 extends over 14 amino acids. V dropped 0 bases and J dropped 1 base, with 7 bases sitting between them. Looked up from germline, CDR1 is SGHRS and CDR2 is YFSETQ. The assay was immunoSEQ multiplex PCR, and TCRdb's table has in-frame clones only and misses some. Among roughly 3,700 clones listed, 64% were seen once. Sequences were obtained from lymphocytes from the gut lamina propria. This chain uses TRBV5-1 with TRBJ1-1; D remains ambiguous. The TCR comes from a woman aged 25 to 39 without celiac disease. The CDR3 coding sequence is TGCGCCAGCAGCTTGGCCGGGAAGAACACTGAAGCTTTCTTT. As protein: CASSLAGKNTEAFF.